One sample yielded the 23 T cell receptor beta chains listed below, sequenced in a study of response to subunit inactivated influenza vaccine. TCRdb independently ran MiXCR on the RT-PCR reads; one entry per CDR3 protein. In the table there are under 850,000 distinct CDR3 sequences, under 20% of which are singletons. The sample consisted of PBMCs from blood, taken roughly 5 days after vaccination. The receptors come from a man over 45 who received an inactivated influenza vaccine.

The chain carries TRBV7-2 and TRBJ2-2; D is perhaps TRBD1 (6 bases). Germline V CDR1 and CDR2: SGHTA, FQGNSA. Between the trimmed V and J ends, which lost 4 bases and 6 bases, there was a span of 9 bases. CDR3 length: 13 amino acids. For the CDR3, the DNA is TGTGCCAGCAGCTCTAGACAGGCCGGGGAGCTGTTTTTT. Translating gives CASSSRQAGELFF.

The sample holds a few counts of this clonotype. This chain uses TRBV9 with TRBJ2-1, with 7 bases aligning to TRBD1. The CDR3 runs to 15 residues. V trimming: 0 bases; J trimming: 4 bases; junction bases outside the gene matches: 4. The germline CDR1 and CDR2 sequences are SGDLS and YYNGEE. CDR3 loop: CASSVGQGEYNEQFF. DNA for the CDR3: TGTGCCAGCAGCGTAGGACAGGGAGAGTACAATGAGCAGTTCTTC. The entire variable domain, with the rest obtained from reference TRBV9 and TRBJ2-1, is as follows: DSGVTQTPKHLITATGQRVTLRCSPRSGDLSVYWYQQSLDQGLQFLIQYYNGEERAKGNILERFSAQQFPDLHSELNLSSLELGDSALYFCASSVGQGEYNEQFFGPGTRLTVL.

V and J are TRBV12-3 or TRBV12-4 and TRBJ1-1; D unclear. The CDR3 spans 11 residues. Deletions cut 5 bases from V and 7 bases from J, with 8 bases between. The CDR3, as DNA: TGTGCCAGCAGTGCCTACAATGAAGCTTTCTTT. Translation: CASSAYNEAFF.

This clonotype was observed a handful of times. The chain employs TRBV30 and TRBJ2-7, with a possible D match to TRBD2 (6 bases). There are 12 residues in the CDR3. Trimming left V 3 bases short and J 7 bases short, with 13 bases between. Germline assignment: CDR1 GTSNPN and CDR2 SVGIG (reference sequence). The CDR3 protein is CAWSWGDQEQYF. In DNA form, the CDR3 reads TGTGCCTGGAGCTGGGGGGATCAGGAGCAGTACTTC.

The chain combines TRBV29-1 with TRBJ1-1; D gene uncertain. This CDR3 comprises 13 residues. CDR1 and CDR2 from the germline V gene are SQVTM and ANQGSEA. The germline V and J ends were trimmed by 1 base and 5 bases, with 11 bases remaining between them. In DNA, the CDR3 is TGCAGCGTTGAAGTTGGAGTCGGGACTGAAGCTTTCTTT. It is translated as CSVEVGVGTEAFF.

This clonotype was recorded a few times. V gene TRBV7-2 combines with J gene TRBJ2-5, with 11 bases aligning to TRBD2. This CDR3 region has 16 residues. V was pared by 3 bases and J by 3 bases, with 6 bases of the junction left unmatched. Per the germline V gene, CDR1 is SGHTA and CDR2 is FQGNSA. The CDR3 coding sequence is TGTGCCAGCAGCTTGATGGGACTAGCGGTCAAAGAGACCCAGTACTTC. Amino acids: CASSLMGLAVKETQYF. The whole variable domain, remainder taken from reference TRBV7-2 and TRBJ2-5, is GAGVSQSPSNKVTEKGKDVELRCDPISGHTALYWYRQSLGQGLEFLIYFQGNSAPDKSGLPSDRFSAERTGGSVSTLTIQRTQQEDSAVYLCASSLMGLAVKETQYFGPGTRLLVL.

This clonotype has a count of ten or more. The rearrangement links TRBV5-1 to TRBJ1-1; 8 bases fit TRBD1. V dropped 4 bases and J dropped 7; count of bases not matched to a gene: 12. CDR3 size: 15 residues. Per germline, CDR1 SGHRS and CDR2 YFSETQ. The DNA for the CDR3 is TGCGCCAGCAGCCTCAACCCCGGGACAGGTTATGAAGCTTTCTTT. This encodes CASSLNPGTGYEAFF.

The rearrangement links TRBV9 to TRBJ2-6, with 13 nucleotides matching TRBD2. CDR3 size: 20 residues. V shed 5 bases and J 0 bases; nucleotides not matched to a gene: 11. Germline V CDR1 and CDR2: SGDLS, YYNGEE. This chain's CDR3 is CASSERLGLAGDSGANVLTF. CDR3 bases: TGTGCCAGCAGTGAGCGACTAGGACTAGCGGGAGACTCTGGGGCCAACGTCCTGACTTTC. Full variable domain (missing parts from reference TRBV9 and TRBJ2-6): DSGVTQTPKHLITATGQRVTLRCSPRSGDLSVYWYQQSLDQGLQFLIQYYNGEERAKGNILERFSAQQFPDLHSELNLSSLELGDSALYFCASSERLGLAGDSGANVLTFGAGSRLTVL.

J is TRBJ2-7 and V is TRBV7-9; maybe TRBD2 (6 bases). The CDR3 has 15 residues. Germline V gene data show CDR1 as SEHNR and CDR2 as FQNEAQ (reference sequence). Trimming removed 5 bases at V and 7 bases at J, with 21 bases between. CDR3 bases: TGTGCCAGCAGCCTAGGGACGGGATCCGCGGGAGAGCAGTACTTC. It specifies CASSLGTGSAGEQYF.

Only one count was recorded for this clonotype. This rearrangement joins TRBV28 to TRBJ1-3, with unresolved D. There are 16 residues in the CDR3. V shed 5 bases and J shed 0 bases, with 14 bases lying between them. The germline V gene encodes CDR1 MDHEN and CDR2 SYDVKM. The CDR3 here is CASSPPLGPSGNTIYF. Here the CDR3 DNA reads TGTGCCAGCAGTCCACCCCTCGGTCCCTCTGGAAACACCATATATTTT.

The CDR3 protein is CATSRVLSSYNEQFF. CDR3 nucleotides: TGTGCCACCAGCAGAGTTCTAAGCTCCTACAATGAGCAGTTCTTC. The gene calls are TRBV15 and TRBJ2-1; no firm D call. CDR3 length equals 15 residues. Trimming cost V 1 base and J 0 bases, with 7 bases left between them. The germline V gene encodes CDR1 LNHNV and CDR2 YYDKDF (reference sequence).

This clonotype was observed a handful of times. The chain uses TRBV7-9 and TRBJ1-4; the D is unclear. The CDR3 runs to 14 residues. V lost 5 bases and J lost 6, with 13 bases in between. The germline gives CDR1 SEHNR, CDR2 FQNEAQ (reference sequence). The CDR3 reads CASSPGQADEKLFF. In DNA form, the CDR3 reads TGTGCCAGCAGCCCTGGCCAGGCGGATGAAAAACTGTTTTTT.

V usage is TRBV12-3 or TRBV12-4 and J usage is TRBJ2-1; D is perhaps TRBD1 (7 bases). The CDR3 consists of 15 residues. The germline V and J ends were trimmed by 8 bases and 7 bases, with 21 bases remaining between them. CDR3 region: CASSLRGRPRNEQFF. CDR3 sequence (DNA): TGTGCCAGCTCCCTCAGGGGGAGGCCGAGAAATGAGCAGTTCTTC.

This sequence joins TRBV11-1 and TRBJ2-1; maybe TRBD1 (5 bases). This CDR3 spans 13 amino acids. V lost 5 bases to trimming and J lost 9 bases, with 14 bases between them. Germline CDR1 is SGHAT and CDR2 is FQDESV (reference sequence). Written as DNA, the CDR3 is TGTGCCAGCAGCCTCCAGACAGTGGGTGAGCAGTTCTTC. Translating it yields CASSLQTVGEQFF.

The rearrangement links TRBV20-1 to TRBJ2-3; TRBD2 aligns across 8 bases. The CDR3 totals 13 residues. V lost 5 bases and J lost 6; bases outside the gene matches: 7. CDR1 is DFQATT, CDR2 SNEGSKA, per germline (reference sequence). CDR3 in amino acids: CSAPGTRGDTQYF. CDR3 nucleotide sequence: TGCAGTGCTCCCGGGACTAGAGGGGATACGCAGTATTTT.

The J gene is TRBJ1-1, the V gene TRBV20-1; no definite D call. In germline, CDR1 is DFQATT, CDR2 SNEGSKA (reference sequence). Trimming pared 3 bases from V and 1 base from J, leaving 9 bases between. The CDR3 loop spans 13 amino acids. The CDR3 loop is CSASEPWNTEAFF. CDR3 coding DNA: TGCAGTGCTAGTGAACCATGGAACACTGAAGCTTTCTTT.

This clonotype showed up just a few times. This chain uses TRBV2 with TRBJ2-3, with 7 bases that match TRBD2. The V segment lost 3 bases and the J segment 0 bases; nucleotides outside the gene matches: 6. This CDR3 comprises 16 residues. Germline CDR1 reads SNHLY; CDR2 reads FYNNEI. Here the CDR3 reads CASSDHPSGSTDTQYF. The CDR3 DNA sequence: TGTGCCAGCAGTGACCATCCTAGCGGTAGCACAGATACGCAGTATTTT.

This clonotype occurred a few times. V usage is TRBV20-1 and J usage is TRBJ1-4, with D perhaps matching TRBD1 (5 bases). Between the trimmed V and J ends, which lost 5 bases and 6 bases, there was a span of 10 bases. The germline V gene encodes CDR1 DFQATT and CDR2 SNEGSKA (reference sequence). This CDR3 has 12 residues. The CDR3 sequence is CSASGPDEKLFF. For the CDR3, the DNA is TGCAGTGCTTCGGGGCCTGATGAAAAACTGTTTTTT.

This clonotype has a count of ten or more. The chain recombines TRBV29-1 with TRBJ2-3, with unresolved D. The V end lost 4 bases, the J end lost 5 bases, and 13 bases lay between the germline ends. This CDR3 is built from 13 residues. CDR1 and CDR2 from the germline V gene are SQVTM and ANQGSEA. The CDR3 DNA follows: TGCAGCGTTGGGGAAGCCCCTCGAGATACGCAGTATTTT. This translates into CSVGEAPRDTQYF.

This clonotype was counted between two and nine times. This chain uses TRBV6-5 with TRBJ2-2, with no clear D. The CDR3 consists of 12 residues. Between the trimmed V and J ends, which lost 10 bases and 5 bases, there was a span of 11 bases. Looked up from germline, CDR1 is MNHEY and CDR2 is SVGAGI. The CDR3 DNA follows: TGTGCCACTGAATCAAATACCGGGGAGCTGTTTTTT. Translating it yields CATESNTGELFF.

This chain uses TRBV29-1 with TRBJ2-5; the D gene is possibly TRBD2 (6 bases). V lost 4 bases, J lost 6 bases, and 24 bases lay in between. CDR3 length equals 16 residues. Looked up from germline, CDR1 is SQVTM and CDR2 is ANQGSEA. DNA for the CDR3: TGCAGCGTTGTCTACGGCCACGGGAGAGAGCAGAAGACCCAGTACTTC. The encoded protein is CSVVYGHGREQKTQYF.

This clonotype was seen ten or more times. The chain employs TRBV29-1 and TRBJ2-1; 11 bases line up with TRBD2. In germline, CDR1 is SQVTM, CDR2 ANQGSEA. V lost 4 bases and J lost 8; bases outside the gene matches: 4. There are 13 residues in the CDR3. The CDR3 loop is CSVAGTSGDEQFF. The CDR3 bases are TGCAGCGTTGCCGGGACTAGCGGCGATGAGCAGTTCTTC.

This clonotype appeared many times. The chain uses TRBV9 and TRBJ1-5; no clear D. This CDR3 is 14 amino acids long. CDR1 and CDR2 from the germline V gene are SGDLS and YYNGEE. V was pared by 5 bases and J by 1 base, with 10 bases between. CDR3: CASRDGWSNQPQHF. CDR3 nucleotides: TGTGCCAGCAGGGATGGATGGAGCAATCAGCCCCAGCATTTT.